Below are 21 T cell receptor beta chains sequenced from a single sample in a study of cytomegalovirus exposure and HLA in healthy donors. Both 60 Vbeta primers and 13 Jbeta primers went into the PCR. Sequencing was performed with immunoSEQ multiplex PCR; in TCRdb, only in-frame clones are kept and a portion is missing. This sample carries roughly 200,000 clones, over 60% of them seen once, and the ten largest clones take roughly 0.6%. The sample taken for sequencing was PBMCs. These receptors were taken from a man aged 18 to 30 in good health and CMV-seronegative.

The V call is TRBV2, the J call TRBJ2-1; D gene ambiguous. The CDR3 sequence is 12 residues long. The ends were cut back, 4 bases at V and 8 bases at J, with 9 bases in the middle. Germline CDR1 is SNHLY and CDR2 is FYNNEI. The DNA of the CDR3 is TGTGCCAGCAGTGGGGCCCCAGATGAGCAGTTCTTC. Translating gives CASSGAPDEQFF.

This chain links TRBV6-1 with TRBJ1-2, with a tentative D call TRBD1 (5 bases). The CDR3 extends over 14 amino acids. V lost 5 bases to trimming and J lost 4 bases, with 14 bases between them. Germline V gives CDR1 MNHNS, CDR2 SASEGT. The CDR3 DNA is TGTGCCAGCAGTACCGGGGGTTTTGGCTATGGCTACACCTTC. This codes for CASSTGGFGYGYTF.

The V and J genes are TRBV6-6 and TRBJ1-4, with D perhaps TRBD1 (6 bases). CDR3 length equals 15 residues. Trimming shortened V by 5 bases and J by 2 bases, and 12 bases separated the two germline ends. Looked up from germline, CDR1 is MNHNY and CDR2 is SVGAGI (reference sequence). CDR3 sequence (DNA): TGTGCCAGCAGTCACAGCGGACAGACTAATGAAAAACTGTTTTTT. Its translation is CASSHSGQTNEKLFF.

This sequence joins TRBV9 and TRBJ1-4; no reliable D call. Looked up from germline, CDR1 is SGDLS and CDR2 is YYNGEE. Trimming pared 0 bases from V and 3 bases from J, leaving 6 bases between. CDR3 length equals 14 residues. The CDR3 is CASSVEGANEKLFF. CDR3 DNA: TGTGCCAGCAGCGTAGAAGGAGCTAATGAAAAACTGTTTTTT.

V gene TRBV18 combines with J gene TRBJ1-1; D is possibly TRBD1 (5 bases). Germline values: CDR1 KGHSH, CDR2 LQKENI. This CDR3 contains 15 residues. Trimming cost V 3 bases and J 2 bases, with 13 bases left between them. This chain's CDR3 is CASSPPGGRNTEAFF. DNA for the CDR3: TGTGCCAGCTCACCTCCTGGGGGGAGAAACACTGAAGCTTTCTTT.

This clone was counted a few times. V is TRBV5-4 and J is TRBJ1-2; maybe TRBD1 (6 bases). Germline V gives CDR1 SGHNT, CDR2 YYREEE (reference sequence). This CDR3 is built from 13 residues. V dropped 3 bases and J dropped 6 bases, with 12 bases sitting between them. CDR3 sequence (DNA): TGTGCCAGCAGCTCACGGGACACTGATGGCTACACCTTC. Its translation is CASSSRDTDGYTF.

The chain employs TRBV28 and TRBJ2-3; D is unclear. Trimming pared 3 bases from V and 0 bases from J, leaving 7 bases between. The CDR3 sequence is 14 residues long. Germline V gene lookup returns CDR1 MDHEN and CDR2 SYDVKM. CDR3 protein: CASSFLASTDTQYF. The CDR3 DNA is TGTGCCAGCAGTTTCCTGGCTAGCACAGATACGCAGTATTTT.

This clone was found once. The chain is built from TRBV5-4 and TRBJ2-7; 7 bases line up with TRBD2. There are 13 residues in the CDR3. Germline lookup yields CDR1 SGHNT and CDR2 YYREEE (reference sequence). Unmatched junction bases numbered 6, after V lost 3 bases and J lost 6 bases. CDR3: CASSSGTKGEQYF. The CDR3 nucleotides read TGTGCCAGCAGCTCCGGGACTAAAGGCGAGCAGTACTTC.

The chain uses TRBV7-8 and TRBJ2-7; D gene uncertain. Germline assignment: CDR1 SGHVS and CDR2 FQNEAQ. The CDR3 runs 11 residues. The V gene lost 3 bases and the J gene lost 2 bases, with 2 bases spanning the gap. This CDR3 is CASSFAYEQYF. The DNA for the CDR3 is TGTGCCAGCAGCTTCGCCTACGAGCAGTACTTC.

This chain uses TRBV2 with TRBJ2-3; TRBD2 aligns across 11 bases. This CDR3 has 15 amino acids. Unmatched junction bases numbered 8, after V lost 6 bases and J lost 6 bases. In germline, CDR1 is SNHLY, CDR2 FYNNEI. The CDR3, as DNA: TGTGCCAGCAGGACTAGCGGGATTTGGAGGGATACGCAGTATTTT. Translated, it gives CASRTSGIWRDTQYF.

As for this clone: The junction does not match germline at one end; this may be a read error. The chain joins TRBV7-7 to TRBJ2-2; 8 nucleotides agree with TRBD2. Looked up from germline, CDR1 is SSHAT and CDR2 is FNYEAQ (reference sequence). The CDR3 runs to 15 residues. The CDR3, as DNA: TGTGCTAGCAGCTTAGAGAGCGGGAGAACCGGGGAGCTGTTTTTT. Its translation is CASSLESGRTGELFF.

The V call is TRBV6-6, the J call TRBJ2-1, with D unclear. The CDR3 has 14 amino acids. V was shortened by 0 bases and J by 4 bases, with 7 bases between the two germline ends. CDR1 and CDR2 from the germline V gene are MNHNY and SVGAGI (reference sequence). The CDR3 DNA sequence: TGTGCCAGCAGTTACTCCAGTTTTTACAATGAGCAGTTCTTC. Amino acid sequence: CASSYSSFYNEQFF.

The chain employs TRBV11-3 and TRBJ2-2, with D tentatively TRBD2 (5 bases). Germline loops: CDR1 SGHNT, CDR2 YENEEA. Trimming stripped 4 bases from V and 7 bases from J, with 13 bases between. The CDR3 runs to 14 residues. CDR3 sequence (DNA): TGTGCCAGCAGCTACGAGGGAAAAGGCGGGGAGCTGTTTTTT. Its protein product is CASSYEGKGGELFF.

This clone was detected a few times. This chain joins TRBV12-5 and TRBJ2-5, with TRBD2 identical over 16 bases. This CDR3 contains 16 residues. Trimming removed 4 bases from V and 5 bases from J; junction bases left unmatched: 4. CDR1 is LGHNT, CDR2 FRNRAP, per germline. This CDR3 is CASGWGLAGGRETQYF. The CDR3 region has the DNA TGTGCTAGTGGTTGGGGACTAGCGGGAGGGCGGGAGACCCAGTACTTC.

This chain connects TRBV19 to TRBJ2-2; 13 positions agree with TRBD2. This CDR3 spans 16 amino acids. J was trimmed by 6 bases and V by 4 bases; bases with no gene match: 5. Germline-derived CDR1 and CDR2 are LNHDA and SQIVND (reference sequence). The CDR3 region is CASSTGLAGAPGELFF. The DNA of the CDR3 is TGTGCCAGTAGTACCGGACTAGCGGGAGCCCCCGGGGAGCTGTTTTTT.

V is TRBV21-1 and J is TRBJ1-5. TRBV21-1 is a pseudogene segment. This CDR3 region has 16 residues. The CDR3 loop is CASSKIGGGSNQPQHF. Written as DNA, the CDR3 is TGTGCCAGCAGCAAAATCGGGGGAGGAAGCAATCAGCCCCAGCATTTT.

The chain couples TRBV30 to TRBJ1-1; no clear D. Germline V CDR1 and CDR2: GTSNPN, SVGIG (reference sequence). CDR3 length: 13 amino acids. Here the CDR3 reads CESPPVSYTEAFF. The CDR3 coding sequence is TGTGAGAGTCCACCCGTATCCTACACTGAAGCTTTCTTT.

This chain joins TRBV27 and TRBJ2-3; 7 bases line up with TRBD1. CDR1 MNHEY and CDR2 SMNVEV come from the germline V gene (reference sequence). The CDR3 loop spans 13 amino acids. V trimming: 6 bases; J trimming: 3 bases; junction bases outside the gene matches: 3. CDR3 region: CASRKTGTDTQYF. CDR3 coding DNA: TGTGCCAGCAGGAAGACAGGGACAGATACGCAGTATTTT.

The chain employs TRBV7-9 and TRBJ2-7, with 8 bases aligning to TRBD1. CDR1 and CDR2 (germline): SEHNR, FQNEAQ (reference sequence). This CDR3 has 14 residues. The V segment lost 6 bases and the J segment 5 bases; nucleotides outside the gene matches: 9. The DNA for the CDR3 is TGTGCCAGCAGGCCCATCGACAGGGGCAACGAGCAGTACTTC. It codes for CASRPIDRGNEQYF.

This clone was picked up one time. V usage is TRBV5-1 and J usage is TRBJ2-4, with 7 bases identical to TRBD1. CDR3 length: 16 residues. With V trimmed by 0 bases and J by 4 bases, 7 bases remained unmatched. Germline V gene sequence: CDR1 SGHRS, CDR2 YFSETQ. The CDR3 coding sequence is TGCGCCAGCAGCTTGGACGTAACAGGGGTTAAAAACATTCAGTACTTC. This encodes CASSLDVTGVKNIQYF.

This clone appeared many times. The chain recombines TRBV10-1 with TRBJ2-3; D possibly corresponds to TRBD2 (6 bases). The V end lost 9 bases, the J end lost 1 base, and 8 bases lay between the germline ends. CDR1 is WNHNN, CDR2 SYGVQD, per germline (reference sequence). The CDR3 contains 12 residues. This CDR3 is CARGEGTDTQYF. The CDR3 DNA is TGCGCCAGAGGGGAGGGCACAGATACGCAGTATTTT.